A selection of T cell receptor beta chains follows, all from one sample in a study of blood T cell repertoires in COVID-19. Repertoires were generated with immunoSEQ multiplex PCR, while TCRdb's copy carries only in-frame clones and drops some. The sample lists 95,000 to 110,000 clones, roughly nine tenths occurring once. The sequencing sample was made of peripheral blood. These receptors all come from a human donor in a cohort sampled during active COVID-19. Each CDR3 is given with its conserved first and last residue. D genes are given only for firm matches. For some rows the clone size is stated as once, few or many, or as a class when expanded; others skip it.

CDR3 DNA: TGTGCCAGCAGCGGATCCGGGACAGGTGATCCCTACGAGCAGTACTTC
CDR3 protein: CASSGSGTGDPYEQYF
J gene: TRBJ2-7
D gene: TRBD1
clone size: .
CDR3 length: 16
V gene: TRBV9

CDR3 DNA: TGTGCCAGCAGTTTCCGGGCCCGTGGAGGGGAGTTCTTTCAGCCCCAGCATTTT
CDR3 protein: CASSFRARGGEFFQPQHF
J gene: TRBJ1-5
D gene: .
clone size: .
CDR3 length: 18
V gene: TRBV28

CDR3 DNA: TGTGCCAGCAGCTTAAACGGGGTGACAGGGGAAGGCTACACCTTC
CDR3 protein: CASSLNGVTGEGYTF
J gene: TRBJ1-2
D gene: TRBD1
clone size: .
CDR3 length: 15
V gene: TRBV7-3

CDR3 DNA: TGTGCCAGCAGCCTCCTCTCCGGGACTAGAATCACAGATACGCAGTATTTT
CDR3 protein: CASSLLSGTRITDTQYF
J gene: TRBJ2-3
D gene: TRBD2
clone size: .
CDR3 length: 17
V gene: TRBV7-6

CDR3 DNA: TGTGCCAGCAGCTTAGGCGGAGCTAGCTCTGGGGCCAACGTCCTGACTTTC
CDR3 protein: CASSLGGASSGANVLTF
J gene: TRBJ2-6
D gene: .
clone size: .
CDR3 length: 17
V gene: TRBV7-9

CDR3 DNA: TGTGCCAGCAGCTTGGCCGCGGTGAGATTAAATGGCTACACCTTC
CDR3 protein: CASSLAAVRLNGYTF
J gene: TRBJ1-2
D gene: .
clone size: .
CDR3 length: 15
V gene: TRBV5-4

CDR3 DNA: TGTGCCAGCAGCGTGGACAGGAACAATGAGCAGTTCTTC
CDR3 protein: CASSVDRNNEQFF
J gene: TRBJ2-1
D gene: TRBD1
clone size: .
CDR3 length: 13
V gene: TRBV5-4

CDR3 DNA: TGCGCCAGCAGCCAAGATGCCGGTAAAGAGACCCAGTACTTC
CDR3 protein: CASSQDAGKETQYF
J gene: TRBJ2-5
D gene: .
clone size: .
CDR3 length: 14
V gene: TRBV4-1

CDR3 DNA: TGTGCCAGCAGTGAACTGAGGGACAGGGAAAACATTCAGTACTTC
CDR3 protein: CASSELRDRENIQYF
J gene: TRBJ2-4
D gene: TRBD1
clone size: .
CDR3 length: 15
V gene: TRBV2

CDR3 DNA: TGTGCCAGCAGTTACTCGACTAAGCGAGCGGGGGGGCATGAGCAGTTCTTC
CDR3 protein: CASSYSTKRAGGHEQFF
J gene: TRBJ2-1
D gene: TRBD2
clone size: once
CDR3 length: 17
V gene: TRBV6-2/TRBV6-3

CDR3 DNA: TGTGCCAGCAGCGTAGTGGGGGCGGGTACGCAGTATTTT
CDR3 protein: CASSVVGAGTQYF
J gene: TRBJ2-3
D gene: .
clone size: .
CDR3 length: 13
V gene: TRBV9

CDR3 DNA: TGCGCCAGCAGTGCTACCGGGACAGGCACAGATACGCAGTATTTT
CDR3 protein: CASSATGTGTDTQYF
J gene: TRBJ2-3
D gene: TRBD1
clone size: .
CDR3 length: 15
V gene: TRBV10-1

CDR3 DNA: TGTGCCAGCAGCGCACCAACAGGGACAACGGATTCGGCGACTAATGAAAAACTGTTTTTT
CDR3 protein: CASSAPTGTTDSATNEKLFF
J gene: TRBJ1-4
D gene: .
clone size: .
CDR3 length: 20
V gene: TRBV9

CDR3 DNA: TGTGCCAGCAGCCGACAGTCACCAAATGAAAAACTGTTTTTT
CDR3 protein: CASSRQSPNEKLFF
J gene: TRBJ1-4
D gene: .
clone size: .
CDR3 length: 14
V gene: TRBV3-1/TRBV3-2

CDR3 DNA: TGCGCCAGCAGCCAAGATACACTAGCGGGACAGCCGACTGAGCAGTTCTTC
CDR3 protein: CASSQDTLAGQPTEQFF
J gene: TRBJ2-1
D gene: TRBD2
clone size: .
CDR3 length: 17
V gene: TRBV4-1

CDR3 DNA: TGCGCCAGCAGCTTGGGACAGGCTAATGAAAAACTGTTTTTT
CDR3 protein: CASSLGQANEKLFF
J gene: TRBJ1-4
D gene: .
clone size: once
CDR3 length: 14
V gene: TRBV5-1

CDR3 DNA: TGTGCCAGCAGAGGGGACAGGGATGGATACGAGCAGTACTTC
CDR3 protein: CASRGDRDGYEQYF
J gene: TRBJ2-7
D gene: TRBD1
clone size: .
CDR3 length: 14
V gene: TRBV2

CDR3 DNA: TGTGCCAGCAGCTTAACGGGGGGTATCGGCGGCAATCAGCCCCAGCATTTT
CDR3 protein: CASSLTGGIGGNQPQHF
J gene: TRBJ1-5
D gene: .
clone size: .
CDR3 length: 17
V gene: TRBV7-9

CDR3 DNA: TGTGCCAGCAGTTTTTCGCCTAGCACCGAGCAGTACTTC
CDR3 protein: CASSFSPSTEQYF
J gene: TRBJ2-7
D gene: .
clone size: .
CDR3 length: 13
V gene: TRBV27

CDR3 DNA: TGTGCCAGCAGCGTAGACGGTAGTCCTTACTACGAGCAGTACTTC
CDR3 protein: CASSVDGSPYYEQYF
J gene: TRBJ2-7
D gene: .
clone size: .
CDR3 length: 15
V gene: TRBV9

CDR3 DNA: TGTGCCAGCAGTTACTCCCCGGACGGGGTTATAGGCGGCTACACCTTC
CDR3 protein: CASSYSPDGVIGGYTF
J gene: TRBJ1-2
D gene: .
clone size: .
CDR3 length: 16
V gene: TRBV6-5

CDR3 DNA: TGCGCCAGCAGCTTATTACTCCTCACAGATACGCAGTATTTT
CDR3 protein: CASSLLLLTDTQYF
J gene: TRBJ2-3
D gene: .
clone size: .
CDR3 length: 14
V gene: TRBV5-1

CDR3 DNA: TGTGCCAGCAGCTTAGCTGGTGCTAGCGGCGGGGAGACCCAGTACTTC
CDR3 protein: CASSLAGASGGETQYF
J gene: TRBJ2-5
D gene: TRBD2
clone size: .
CDR3 length: 16
V gene: TRBV7-2

CDR3 DNA: TGTGCCAGCAGCCAAGATTTGGCTCAGCCCCAGCATTTT
CDR3 protein: CASSQDLAQPQHF
J gene: TRBJ1-5
D gene: .
clone size: .
CDR3 length: 13
V gene: TRBV4-2

CDR3 DNA: TGTGCCAGCAGCTACCTCGAGGGAGGGGAGCAGTACTTC
CDR3 protein: CASSYLEGGEQYF
J gene: TRBJ2-7
D gene: TRBD2
clone size: .
CDR3 length: 13
V gene: TRBV7-3

CDR3 DNA: TGCGCCAGCAGCTTGGCGGGGGGCGGGAGTGGCTACACCTTC
CDR3 protein: CASSLAGGGSGYTF
J gene: TRBJ1-2
D gene: .
clone size: .
CDR3 length: 14
V gene: TRBV5-1

CDR3 DNA: TGTGCCACCAGTGTTGAGAGGGGGCCGAGGTCTAATGAAAAACTGTTTTTT
CDR3 protein: CATSVERGPRSNEKLFF
J gene: TRBJ1-4
D gene: TRBD1
clone size: once
CDR3 length: 17
V gene: TRBV24-1

CDR3 DNA: TGTGCCAGCAGTGATTTAACGCCCGGGACAGGGGATCAGCCCCAGCATTTT
CDR3 protein: CASSDLTPGTGDQPQHF
J gene: TRBJ1-5
D gene: TRBD1
clone size: .
CDR3 length: 17
V gene: TRBV6-1

CDR3 DNA: TGTGCCAGCAGAGCGACAGGACAGGGGGACACCGGGGAGCTGTTTTTT
CDR3 protein: CASRATGQGDTGELFF
J gene: TRBJ2-2
D gene: TRBD1
clone size: .
CDR3 length: 16
V gene: TRBV6-6

CDR3 DNA: TGTGCCTGGAGTGCGGACAGGCCAACTTGGGGCACAGATACGCAGTATTTT
CDR3 protein: CAWSADRPTWGTDTQYF
J gene: TRBJ2-3
D gene: TRBD1
clone size: .
CDR3 length: 17
V gene: TRBV30

CDR3 DNA: TGTGCCAGCAGGATAGCAGGGGAAGATCAGCCCCAGCATTTT
CDR3 protein: CASRIAGEDQPQHF
J gene: TRBJ1-5
D gene: .
clone size: .
CDR3 length: 14
V gene: TRBV28

CDR3 DNA: TGCGCCAGCAGTGTACAGGGGGTACAAGAGACCCAGTACTTC
CDR3 protein: CASSVQGVQETQYF
J gene: TRBJ2-5
D gene: TRBD1
clone size: .
CDR3 length: 14
V gene: TRBV5-1

CDR3 DNA: TGTGCCAGCAGCTCAATAGCGGGGACCTACGAGCAGTACTTC
CDR3 protein: CASSSIAGTYEQYF
J gene: TRBJ2-7
D gene: TRBD2
clone size: .
CDR3 length: 14
V gene: TRBV7-9

CDR3 DNA: TGCAGTGCTAGTATCACTAGCGGGGGCCAAGAGACCCAGTACTTC
CDR3 protein: CSASITSGGQETQYF
J gene: TRBJ2-5
D gene: TRBD2
clone size: .
CDR3 length: 15
V gene: TRBV20-1

CDR3 DNA: TGTGCCAGCAGCGCTGGACTAGCGGGGGGGCCCGGGGAGCTGTTTTTT
CDR3 protein: CASSAGLAGGPGELFF
J gene: TRBJ2-2
D gene: TRBD2
clone size: .
CDR3 length: 16
V gene: TRBV9

CDR3 DNA: TGTGCCAGTCTCACATCCTACGAGCAGTACTTC
CDR3 protein: CASLTSYEQYF
J gene: TRBJ2-7
D gene: .
clone size: .
CDR3 length: 11
V gene: TRBV19

CDR3 DNA: TGTGCCTGGAGTGTAAGTCGTGGGCGGGCTAGTTACACCGGGGAGCTGTTTTTT
CDR3 protein: CAWSVSRGRASYTGELFF
J gene: TRBJ2-2
D gene: .
clone size: .
CDR3 length: 18
V gene: TRBV30

CDR3 DNA: TGTGCCAGCAGTGAAAACAGGGGCAATGAGCAGTTCTTC
CDR3 protein: CASSENRGNEQFF
J gene: TRBJ2-1
D gene: TRBD1
clone size: .
CDR3 length: 13
V gene: TRBV2

CDR3 DNA: TGTGCCAGTAATCGTGGGCTAAGCACAGATACGCAGTATTTT
CDR3 protein: CASNRGLSTDTQYF
J gene: TRBJ2-3
D gene: .
clone size: once
CDR3 length: 14
V gene: TRBV7-9

CDR3 DNA: TGCGCCAGCAGCTTGGGGCTAGCGGGGGGGGCCGAGCAGTACTTC
CDR3 protein: CASSLGLAGGAEQYF
J gene: TRBJ2-7
D gene: TRBD2
clone size: .
CDR3 length: 15
V gene: TRBV5-1

CDR3 DNA: TGTGCCAGCAGTCAACTAGCGGGGGAAATCCAAGAGACCCAGTACTTC
CDR3 protein: CASSQLAGEIQETQYF
J gene: TRBJ2-5
D gene: TRBD2
clone size: .
CDR3 length: 16
V gene: TRBV27

CDR3 DNA: TGCAGCGGCAGCGGGGGCGGCACAGATACGCAGTATTTT
CDR3 protein: CSGSGGGTDTQYF
J gene: TRBJ2-3
D gene: TRBD2
clone size: .
CDR3 length: 13
V gene: TRBV29-1

CDR3 DNA: TGCGCCAGCAGCTTGATGGCTAGCGGGGGTGGTGAGACCCAGTACTTC
CDR3 protein: CASSLMASGGGETQYF
J gene: TRBJ2-5
D gene: TRBD2
clone size: .
CDR3 length: 16
V gene: TRBV5-1

CDR3 DNA: TGTGCCAGCAGTTACGGGGGCGGATCCACTGAAGCTTTCTTT
CDR3 protein: CASSYGGGSTEAFF
J gene: TRBJ1-1
D gene: .
clone size: .
CDR3 length: 14
V gene: TRBV6-2/TRBV6-3

CDR3 DNA: TGTGCCAGCAGTTACTCGGGAGGATCCTACGAGCAGTACTTC
CDR3 protein: CASSYSGGSYEQYF
J gene: TRBJ2-7
D gene: TRBD2
clone size: .
CDR3 length: 14
V gene: TRBV25-1

CDR3 DNA: TGTGCCAGCAGCTTGGGGGCAGGGGGCAGGGGCAATCAGCCCCAGCATTTT
CDR3 protein: CASSLGAGGRGNQPQHF
J gene: TRBJ1-5
D gene: TRBD1
clone size: .
CDR3 length: 17
V gene: TRBV5-6

CDR3 DNA: TGTGCCACCAGTGAGAGGGCGGACTATGGCTACACCTTC
CDR3 protein: CATSERADYGYTF
J gene: TRBJ1-2
D gene: .
clone size: .
CDR3 length: 13
V gene: TRBV24-1

CDR3 DNA: TGCGCCAGCAGCCAAATCGACAGGGTTGGCGAGCAGTACTTC
CDR3 protein: CASSQIDRVGEQYF
J gene: TRBJ2-7
D gene: TRBD1
clone size: .
CDR3 length: 14
V gene: TRBV5-1

CDR3 DNA: TGTGCCAGCAGCGTAGGAGGGTTCTCTGGAAACACCATATATTTT
CDR3 protein: CASSVGGFSGNTIYF
J gene: TRBJ1-3
D gene: .
clone size: once
CDR3 length: 15
V gene: TRBV9

CDR3 DNA: TGCGCCAGCGGACGCCGGGACGGGGAGCTGTTTTTT
CDR3 protein: CASGRRDGELFF
J gene: TRBJ2-2
D gene: .
clone size: .
CDR3 length: 12
V gene: TRBV23-1

CDR3 DNA: TGTGCCAGCAGTTTTTCCCCCCAGGGTCAAGAGACCCAGTACTTC
CDR3 protein: CASSFSPQGQETQYF
J gene: TRBJ2-5
D gene: .
clone size: .
CDR3 length: 15
V gene: TRBV6-5

CDR3 DNA: TGCGCCAGCAGCCAAGATTATCTAGGCGGGAGTCTCTACTACGAGCAGTACTTC
CDR3 protein: CASSQDYLGGSLYYEQYF
J gene: TRBJ2-7
D gene: TRBD2
clone size: .
CDR3 length: 18
V gene: TRBV4-1

CDR3 DNA: TGTGCCAGCAGCTTATTCGGGGGAAACACCATATATTTT
CDR3 protein: CASSLFGGNTIYF
J gene: TRBJ1-3
D gene: .
clone size: .
CDR3 length: 13
V gene: TRBV7-9

CDR3 DNA: TGCAGTGCTAGTAGCCCTGGGACCCAGTACTTC
CDR3 protein: CSASSPGTQYF
J gene: TRBJ2-5
D gene: .
clone size: .
CDR3 length: 11
V gene: TRBV20-1

CDR3 DNA: TGTGCCAGCAGCTTAGGCGGATTTACACCCGTCAATGAGCAGTTCTTC
CDR3 protein: CASSLGGFTPVNEQFF
J gene: TRBJ2-1
D gene: .
clone size: once
CDR3 length: 16
V gene: TRBV7-6

CDR3 DNA: TGTGCCAGCAGTTTTCTTACAGGGGACGGGAATCAGCCCCAGCATTTT
CDR3 protein: CASSFLTGDGNQPQHF
J gene: TRBJ1-5
D gene: TRBD1
clone size: .
CDR3 length: 16
V gene: TRBV28

CDR3 DNA: TGTGCCAGCAGCTCCTCTAGCGGGGCCTACGAGCAGTACTTC
CDR3 protein: CASSSSSGAYEQYF
J gene: TRBJ2-7
D gene: TRBD2
clone size: .
CDR3 length: 14
V gene: TRBV7-9

CDR3 DNA: TGTGCCAGCAGCACCGACAGGGGCTATGGCTACACCTTC
CDR3 protein: CASSTDRGYGYTF
J gene: TRBJ1-2
D gene: TRBD1
clone size: .
CDR3 length: 13
V gene: TRBV7-8

CDR3 DNA: TGTGCCAGTAGTAGACTAGCGGGGCGCGAGCAGTACTTC
CDR3 protein: CASSRLAGREQYF
J gene: TRBJ2-7
D gene: TRBD2
clone size: .
CDR3 length: 13
V gene: TRBV19